The sample holds one count of the clone carrying this T cell receptor beta chain. This specimen belongs to a study of blood T cell repertoires in COVID-19. Study in general: Some COVID-19 samples were acute and others convalescent; all came from the United States, Italy and Spain.

Libraries were prepared by immunoSEQ multiplex PCR; TCRdb keeps only in-frame clonotypes and omits some of them. The sample includes about 98,000 clones, roughly 85% seen only once; the top ten take 2% to 2.5%. The TCR sequence derives from a man aged 45-65 years with active COVID-19. Sequenced sample: peripheral blood.

The CDR3 reads CASSQAGGGPGGSYGYTF. The CDR3 coding sequence is TGCGCCAGCAGCCAAGCTGGCGGCGGGCCAGGGGGCTCCTATGGCTACACCTTC. The chain links TRBV4-3 to TRBJ1-2; 8 bases are shared with TRBD1. Germline CDR1 LGHNA, CDR2 YSLEER. The ends lost 1 base at V and 4 bases at J; junction bases unmatched: 14. The CDR3 length is 18 residues.